This TCR beta chain was recovered during a study of T cell changes during pregnancy in multiple sclerosis. CDR3 length: 14 residues. Germline loops: CDR1 KGHSH, CDR2 LQKENI. V shed 3 bases and J shed 0 bases, with 8 bases lying between them. The assay was immunoSEQ multiplex PCR, and TCRdb's table has in-frame clones only and misses some. The sample yields around 110,000 clones, roughly nine tenths seen once. This specimen consisted of peripheral blood, obtained in the third trimester of pregnancy. The origin of this receptor is a female donor with multiple sclerosis, enrolled in a pregnancy study. The chain combines TRBV18 with TRBJ1-1; no definite D call. The CDR3 nucleotides read TGTGCCAGCTCACCTTCCGGGATGAACACTGAAGCTTTCTTT. Amino acids: CASSPSGMNTEAFF.